A single sample gave rise to the 18 T cell receptor beta chains below, sequenced in a study of long-term antiretroviral therapy in people with HIV. Researchers report immunoSEQ v3.0 was run at survey level. Data came from immunoSEQ multiplex PCR; TCRdb stores just in-frame clones and leaves some out. The sample yields roughly 20,000 clones, roughly 76% seen once. Source: unsorted PBMCs, taken around 1.7 years before starting antiretroviral therapy. These receptors were taken from a woman between 40 and 50 years old with HIV.

The genes are TRBV5-4 and TRBJ1-1, with 11 nucleotides matching TRBD1. Trimming took 3 bases from V and 3 from J; bases not matched to a gene: 1. In germline, CDR1 is SGHNT, CDR2 YYREEE (reference sequence). This CDR3 spans 14 amino acids. For the CDR3, the DNA is TGTGCCAGCAGCTGGGGACAGGGGGACACTGAAGCTTTCTTT. It encodes CASSWGQGDTEAFF.

The chain couples TRBV29-1 to TRBJ2-5, with 11 bases identical to TRBD2. Germline V gene data show CDR1 as SQVTM and CDR2 as ANQGSEA. The trim removed 5 bases at V and 5 bases at J, leaving 10 bases unmatched. CDR3 length: 15 amino acids. The CDR3 DNA sequence: TGCAGCGTTCTCCGACTAGCGGGATCGTCTGAGACCCAGTACTTC. Residues: CSVLRLAGSSETQYF.

This clone came up once. The chain is built from TRBV11-3 and TRBJ2-7; possibly TRBD1 for D (5 bases). V was pared by 0 bases and J by 7 bases, with 13 bases between. The V gene's germline CDR1 is SGHNT and CDR2 YENEEA. The CDR3 is 14 amino acids. The CDR3 protein is CASSLEQESWEQYF. Written as DNA, the CDR3 is TGTGCCAGCAGCTTAGAACAGGAGTCTTGGGAGCAGTACTTC. The complete variable domain, with remaining parts taken from reference TRBV11-3 and TRBJ2-7, reads EAGVVQSPRYKIIEKKQPVAFWCNPISGHNTLYWYLQNLGQGPELLIRYENEEAVDDSQLPKDRFSAERLKGVDSTLKIQPAELGDSAVYLCASSLEQESWEQYFGPGTRLTVT.

This chain connects TRBV5-4 to TRBJ1-4, with no clear D. With 0 bases removed from V and 10 bases from J, the gap between germline ends came to 10 bases. Germline V CDR1 and CDR2: SGHNT, YYREEE (reference sequence). The CDR3 has 13 residues. CDR3 residues: CASSLGEAGKLFF. CDR3 nucleotides: TGTGCCAGCAGCTTGGGGGAGGCGGGAAAACTGTTTTTT.

This clone was seen a few times. The V call is TRBV10-1, the J call TRBJ2-1; weak D call: TRBD2 (6 bases). Germline V lookup: CDR1 WNHNN, CDR2 SYGVQD (reference sequence). This CDR3 spans 14 amino acids. Trimming shortened V by 6 bases and J by 2 bases, and 11 bases separated the two germline ends. CDR3 bases: TGCGCCAGCAGCACTGCGGGGCCCTACAATGAGCAGTTCTTC. Translation: CASSTAGPYNEQFF.

The V gene is TRBV6-5, the J gene TRBJ2-5; D is perhaps TRBD2 (5 bases). Trimming removed 0 bases at V and 2 bases at J, with 10 bases between. The CDR3 has 15 residues. Germline CDR1 reads MNHEY; CDR2 reads SVGAGI. For the CDR3, the DNA is TGTGCCAGCAGTTACTCGCCGGGGTGGCAAGAGACCCAGTACTTC. Translated, it gives CASSYSPGWQETQYF.

The chain is built from TRBV18 and TRBJ1-5; 8 bases map to TRBD1. CDR3 size: 15 residues. Per the germline V gene, CDR1 is KGHSH and CDR2 is LQKENI. V dropped 5 bases and J dropped 0; count of bases not matched to a gene: 3. The chain's CDR3 is CASSSGTGSNQPQHF. The CDR3 DNA reads as TGTGCCAGCTCATCAGGGACAGGTAGCAATCAGCCCCAGCATTTT.

The chain carries TRBV7-2 and TRBJ2-7; TRBD2 might be the D (5 bases). V was shortened by 1 base and J by 2 bases, with 9 bases between the two germline ends. The length of the CDR3 is 14 residues. Germline lookup yields CDR1 SGHTA and CDR2 FQGNSA. DNA for the CDR3: TGTGCCAGCAGCTTAGTTAACGGGGCCTACGAGCAGTACTTC. This sequence encodes CASSLVNGAYEQYF.

The chain joins TRBV9 to TRBJ2-1, with 10 bases lining up with TRBD2. CDR1 is SGDLS, CDR2 YYNGEE, per germline. The junction had 7 bases not matched to a gene; V was cut back by 0 bases and J by 10 bases. This CDR3 comprises 15 residues. This chain's CDR3 is CASSVGSSGRNEQFF. DNA of the CDR3: TGTGCCAGCAGCGTAGGGTCTAGCGGGAGAAACGAGCAGTTCTTC.

The chain employs TRBV6-4 and TRBJ2-1; 8 nucleotides line up with TRBD2. Germline trimming cut 3 bases from V and 8 bases from J; bases unmatched to any gene: 6. Per the germline V gene, CDR1 is MRHNA and CDR2 is SNTAGT. CDR3 length: 14 residues. The CDR3 here is CASSEGLGHDEQFF. The CDR3 nucleotides read TGTGCCAGCAGTGAGGGACTAGGTCATGATGAGCAGTTCTTC.

This clone was found a few times. The rearrangement joins TRBV7-9 to TRBJ2-1, with D tentatively TRBD1 (6 bases). The ends were cut back, 4 bases at V and 7 bases at J, with 14 bases in the middle. Germline lookup yields CDR1 SEHNR and CDR2 FQNEAQ (reference sequence). The CDR3 extends over 14 amino acids. The CDR3, as DNA: TGTGCCAGCAGCTCTCCGGACAGAAGGAATGAGCAGTTCTTC. Residues: CASSSPDRRNEQFF.

This sequence joins TRBV11-2 and TRBJ2-1, with 10 bases that match TRBD2. The germline gives CDR1 SGHAT, CDR2 FQNNGV. This CDR3 contains 12 residues. J was trimmed by 10 bases and V by 5 bases; bases with no gene match: 2. Here the CDR3 reads CASSPSGGEQFF. The CDR3 DNA is TGTGCCAGCAGCCCTAGCGGGGGAGAGCAGTTCTTC.

In its sample, this clone was seen a few times. The J gene is TRBJ2-7, the V gene TRBV19; D is perhaps TRBD2 (6 bases). The CDR3 runs to 14 residues. Between the trimmed V and J ends, which lost 3 bases and 3 bases, there was a span of 12 bases. CDR1 LNHDA and CDR2 SQIVND come from the germline V gene (reference sequence). The CDR3: CASSMPGLVYEQYF. The CDR3 bases are TGTGCCAGTAGTATGCCGGGACTTGTCTACGAGCAGTACTTC.

The chain joins TRBV7-9 to TRBJ2-1; no clear D. The CDR3 runs 12 residues. Germline values: CDR1 SEHNR, CDR2 FQNEAQ (reference sequence). Trimming removed 3 bases from V and 4 bases from J, with 4 bases in between. CDR3 residues: CASSFRYNEQFF. CDR3 nucleotides: TGTGCCAGCAGCTTCCGTTACAATGAGCAGTTCTTC.

This clone was found once. The chain is built from TRBV7-8 and TRBJ1-1, with no clear D. Trimming took off 4 bases at V and 7 bases at J, with 10 bases between the two ends. CDR1 and CDR2 (germline): SGHVS, FQNEAQ. There are 12 residues in the CDR3. Written as DNA, the CDR3 is TGTGCCAGCAGCTCGGGATTGAGTGAAGCTTTCTTT. Translated, it gives CASSSGLSEAFF.

This chain connects TRBV30 to TRBJ2-7; no firm D call. The CDR3 runs 20 residues. Germline loops: CDR1 GTSNPN, CDR2 SVGIG (reference sequence). With 0 bases removed from V and 0 bases from J, the gap between germline ends came to 27 bases. CDR3 region: CAWSVLLSGHGYHSSYEQYF. CDR3 coding DNA: TGTGCCTGGAGTGTACTTTTAAGTGGTCACGGTTACCATTCCTCCTACGAGCAGTACTTC. The full variable domain, in which reference TRBV30 and TRBJ2-7 provide the parts outside the CDR3, is SQTIHQWPATLVQPVGSPLSLECTVEGTSNPNLYWYRQAAGRGLQLLFYSVGIGQISSEVPQNLSASRPQDRQFILSSKKLLLSDSGFYLCAWSVLLSGHGYHSSYEQYFGPGTRLTVT.

The rearrangement joins TRBV2 to TRBJ1-2, with D possibly TRBD1 on 5 matching bases. Germline assignment: CDR1 SNHLY and CDR2 FYNNEI. V lost 8 bases to trimming and J lost 7 bases, with 11 bases between them. The CDR3 runs 11 residues. The CDR3 sequence is CASWEGSGYTF. CDR3 DNA: TGTGCCAGCTGGGAGGGGTCTGGCTACACCTTC.

V gene TRBV6-1 combines with J gene TRBJ1-1; 7 bases map to TRBD1. The CDR3 spans 13 residues. V shed 6 bases and J 1 base; nucleotides not matched to a gene: 2. CDR1 and CDR2 from the germline V gene are MNHNS and SASEGT. CDR3 amino acids: CASRGQPNTEAFF. The CDR3 DNA reads TGTGCCAGCAGGGGACAGCCGAACACTGAAGCTTTCTTT.